What follows are 30 T cell receptor beta chains derived from one specimen sequenced in a study of T cell repertoires in aging, cancer and after chemotherapy (dated by TCRdb to between 2019 and 2020). TCR beta rearrangements were amplified from genomic DNA extracted from peripheral blood rather than from sorted cells or RNA. Sequencing was carried out with an Illumina MiSeq. Multiplex touch-down PCR with a mixed TRB-A/B primer pool was used to amplify rearranged TRB sequences covering the V, D and J segments. TCRdb reprocessed the public reads (quality trimming at Q25 with fastp, clone calling with MiXCR) and kept in-frame beta chains. Records with the same CDR3 protein are collapsed into one entry carrying the most frequent genes and DNA. This sample lists more than 10,000 distinct CDR3 sequences; roughly 20% were detected once. The ten largest account for 5.7% of the sample. The sample consisted of blood. The receptors derive from a human donor in good health.

This clonotype qualifies as medium-sized. The gene calls are TRBV19 and TRBJ2-2; D is possibly TRBD2 (5 bases). Trimming shortened V by 6 bases and J by 3 bases, and 11 bases separated the two germline ends. This CDR3 is 14 amino acids long. Per germline, CDR1 LNHDA and CDR2 SQIVND (reference sequence). CDR3: CASSRKGDTGELFF. The CDR3 DNA is TGTGCCAGTAGCCGCAAGGGAGACACCGGGGAGCTGTTTTTT.

This clonotype came up a few times. CDR3 DNA sequence: TGTGCCACCAGCAGGGGACAGGCCATATCATATAGCAATCAGCCCCAGCATTTT. Amino acid sequence: CATSRGQAISYSNQPQHF. The chain has TRBV15 and TRBJ1-5; 8 bases align to TRBD1. Germline loops: CDR1 LNHNV, CDR2 YYDKDF (reference sequence). The CDR3 consists of 18 residues. With 3 bases clipped from V and 0 bases from J, the junction kept 10 bases outside the gene matches.

This clonotype was recorded at least ten times. In DNA form, the CDR3 reads TGTGCCAGCAGTTGGGACAGGGGAACAGATACGCAGTATTTT. Amino acid sequence: CASSWDRGTDTQYF. The chain couples TRBV6-6 to TRBJ2-3; TRBD1 matches at 10 bases. The ends lost 4 bases at V and 3 bases at J; junction bases unmatched: 1. CDR1 and CDR2 from the germline V gene are MNHNY and SVGAGI (reference sequence). This CDR3 region has 14 residues.

This clonotype was counted a few times. The chain couples TRBV10-3 to TRBJ2-5; D possibly corresponds to TRBD1 (7 bases). Germline V gene lookup returns CDR1 ENHRY and CDR2 SYGVKD. The V end lost 4 bases, the J end lost 2 bases, and 11 bases lay between the germline ends. The CDR3 contains 14 residues. The CDR3 DNA follows: TGTGCCATCAGTGGGTCAGGGGGGCAAGAGACCCAGTACTTC. It encodes CAISGSGGQETQYF.

This clonotype was detected many times. The V call is TRBV20-1, the J call TRBJ1-2, with D perhaps matching TRBD1 (6 bases). Germline V CDR1 and CDR2: DFQATT, SNEGSKA (reference sequence). The CDR3 totals 14 residues. V shed 4 bases and J shed 2 bases, with 14 bases lying between them. The CDR3 reads CSATLGGRNYGYTF. In nucleotides, the CDR3 is TGCAGTGCTACTTTGGGGGGGCGGAACTATGGCTACACCTTC.

This clonotype has a handful of counts. For the CDR3, the DNA is TGTGCCAGCAGCGTAGAGGCCCGGGAGTCACCCCTCCACTTT. It translates to CASSVEARESPLHF. J is TRBJ1-6 and V is TRBV9; D remains unclear. Trimming cost V 0 bases and J 10 bases, with 11 bases left between them. The germline gives CDR1 SGDLS, CDR2 YYNGEE. CDR3 length: 14 amino acids.

The table lists this clonotype with many counts. V usage is TRBV18 and J usage is TRBJ1-4; D is unresolved. This CDR3 comprises 16 residues. Trimming removed 2 bases at V and 0 bases at J, with 10 bases between. Germline values: CDR1 KGHSH, CDR2 LQKENI. The CDR3 nucleotides are TGTGCCAGCTCACCAAGACTACCCGCAACTAATGAAAAACTGTTTTTT. Amino acids: CASSPRLPATNEKLFF.

Within the sample, this clonotype is medium-sized. The V and J genes are TRBV5-6 and TRBJ2-7; 8 bases map to TRBD1. Germline CDR1 is SGHDT and CDR2 is YYEEEE. This CDR3 region has 13 residues. Unmatched junction bases numbered 1, after V lost 3 bases and J lost 2 bases. The CDR3 here is CASSSTGAYEQYF. The CDR3 coding sequence is TGTGCCAGCAGCTCGACAGGGGCCTACGAGCAGTACTTC.

This clonotype appeared a few times. The CDR3 here is CASSTGGQPQHF. CDR3 coding DNA: TGTGCCAGCAGTACGGGGGGTCAGCCCCAGCATTTT. The V and J genes are TRBV6-2 or TRBV6-3 and TRBJ1-5, with D perhaps matching TRBD1 (5 bases). CDR1 is MNHEY and CDR2 is SVGEGT in the germline V gene. There are 12 residues in the CDR3. V lost 5 bases to trimming and J lost 6 bases, with 8 bases between them.

This clonotype showed up just a few times. V gene TRBV24-1 combines with J gene TRBJ1-4; D gene unclear. CDR3 length: 16 residues. CDR1 and CDR2 from the germline V gene are KGHDR and SFDVKD. Trimming left V 5 bases short and J 0 bases short, with 12 bases between. The CDR3 DNA reads TGTGCCACCAGTGGTGACGTTGATGCAACTAATGAAAAACTGTTTTTT. Encoded protein: CATSGDVDATNEKLFF.

This clonotype is deemed medium-sized. V gene TRBV19 combines with J gene TRBJ1-2, with no clear D. Between the trimmed V and J ends, which lost 8 bases and 3 bases, there was a span of 16 bases. The length of the CDR3 is 14 residues. Germline V gene sequence: CDR1 LNHDA, CDR2 SQIVND (reference sequence). This chain's CDR3 is CASAMVMGYYGYTF. CDR3 nucleotide sequence: TGTGCCAGTGCCATGGTCATGGGTTACTATGGCTACACCTTC.

Relative to its sample, this clonotype is medium-sized. The chain is built from TRBV7-9 and TRBJ1-2; no firm D call. Trimming cost V 6 bases and J 6 bases, with 20 bases left between them. This CDR3 has 15 residues. Per the germline V gene, CDR1 is SEHNR and CDR2 is FQNEAQ (reference sequence). In nucleotides, the CDR3 is TGTGCCAGCAGTCCTAGGGAGGGTCCTTCGGATGGCTACACCTTC. It translates to CASSPREGPSDGYTF. The full variable domain, with the rest looked up from reference TRBV7-9 and TRBJ1-2, is DTGVSQNPRHKITKRGQNVTFRCDPISEHNRLYWYRQTLGQGPEFLTYFQNEAQLEKSRLLSDRFSAERPKGSFSTLEIQRTEQGDSAMYLCASSPREGPSDGYTFGSGTRLTVV.

This clonotype rates as medium-sized. This chain connects TRBV19 to TRBJ1-2, with 9 bases fitting TRBD1. There are 15 residues in the CDR3. The V and J ends lost 3 bases and 8 bases, in that order; junction bases with no gene match: 10. Looked up from germline, CDR1 is LNHDA and CDR2 is SQIVND (reference sequence). As DNA, the CDR3 is TGTGCCAGTAGTATTTCCGGGACAGGGACCTTCGGCTACACCTTC. As protein: CASSISGTGTFGYTF.

This clonotype was seen a handful of times. The chain carries TRBV20-1 and TRBJ2-1; 7 bases fit TRBD2. Trimming cost V 6 bases and J 5 bases; bases outside gene matches: 7. The CDR3 covers 13 residues. Looked up from germline, CDR1 is DFQATT and CDR2 is SNEGSKA (reference sequence). The CDR3 bases are TGCAGTGCACCGCGAACTAGCGACAATGAGCAGTTCTTC. Its protein product is CSAPRTSDNEQFF.

J is TRBJ2-2 and V is TRBV6-1, with D unresolved. Per germline, CDR1 MNHNS and CDR2 SASEGT. The CDR3 is 16 amino acids. Trimming removed 0 bases from V and 7 bases from J, with 15 bases in between. DNA for the CDR3: TGTGCCAGCAGTGAAGCTAGGCAGCTATGGGACGGGGAGCTGTTTTTT. This gives the protein CASSEARQLWDGELFF.

This rearrangement joins TRBV29-1 to TRBJ1-2; D unclear. V dropped 0 bases and J dropped 0 bases, with 8 bases sitting between them. Germline lookup yields CDR1 SQVTM and CDR2 ANQGSEA. This CDR3 contains 14 residues. CDR3 bases: TGCAGCGTTGAAGATAGGTTATCTAACTATGGCTACACCTTC. This translates into CSVEDRLSNYGYTF. The whole variable domain, remainder taken from reference TRBV29-1 and TRBJ1-2, is SAVISQKPSRDICQRGTSLTIQCQVDSQVTMMFWYRQQPGQSLTLIATANQGSEATYESGFVIDKFPISRPNLTFSTLTVSNMSPEDSSIYLCSVEDRLSNYGYTFGSGTRLTVV.

This clonotype occurred a few times. This chain uses TRBV12-3 or TRBV12-4 with TRBJ2-3, with D unclear. This CDR3 contains 11 residues. Trimming cost V 5 bases and J 5 bases, with 5 bases left between them. Written as DNA, the CDR3 is TGTGCCAGCAGTCTCGGAGATACGCAGTATTTT. It yields the protein CASSLGDTQYF.

The V and J genes are TRBV5-4 and TRBJ2-4, with 9 positions matching TRBD1. This CDR3 contains 16 residues. Germline V lookup: CDR1 SGHNT, CDR2 YYREEE (reference sequence). V shed 4 bases, J shed 1 base, and the junction held 6 bases outside the gene matches. The CDR3 DNA is TGTGCCAGCAGCCAAAGACAGGGGGTGGCCAAAAACATTCAGTACTTC. This sequence encodes CASSQRQGVAKNIQYF.

On this clonotype itself: Sequence at one end of the junction differs from germline and may be a read error. The chain employs TRBV4-2 and TRBJ1-1; a weak D match, TRBD1 (5 bases). Germline-derived CDR1 and CDR2 are LGHNA and YNFKEQ. This CDR3 has 16 residues. Here the CDR3 reads CASSQAGKPMNTEAFF. CDR3 bases: TGCGCCAGCAGCCAAGCAGGGAAACCCATGAACACTGAAGCTTTCTTT.

By sample share, this clonotype is medium-sized. The chain joins TRBV5-4 to TRBJ2-7; 8 bases match TRBD1. The CDR3 loop spans 15 amino acids. V dropped 4 bases and J dropped 5; count of bases not matched to a gene: 11. From germline, CDR1 is SGHNT and CDR2 YYREEE (reference sequence). This CDR3 reads CASSAPDREIHEQYF. CDR3 bases: TGTGCCAGCAGCGCCCCGGACAGGGAGATCCACGAGCAGTACTTC.

Of note for this clonotype: Being one base from a much bigger clone, this may be a read error. The chain recombines TRBV19 with TRBJ2-5, with D perhaps TRBD1 (5 bases). The germline gives CDR1 LNHDA, CDR2 SQIVND (reference sequence). This CDR3 contains 16 residues. As DNA, the CDR3 is TGTGCCAGTAGTATAGGAGGCGCAGGGAAACAAGAGAGCCAGTACTTC. It codes for CASSIGGAGKQESQYF.

The J gene is TRBJ2-1, the V gene TRBV9; D gene ambiguous. Germline V gene sequence: CDR1 SGDLS, CDR2 YYNGEE. Trimming pared 3 bases from V and 1 base from J, leaving 17 bases between. CDR3 length: 17 residues. The CDR3 sequence: CASSASNRMLSYNEQFF. The CDR3 DNA reads TGTGCCAGCAGCGCCTCAAATAGGATGCTTTCCTACAATGAGCAGTTCTTC.

This clonotype was recorded many times. The chain employs TRBV10-3 and TRBJ2-7; 9 bases line up with TRBD2. The CDR3 is 13 amino acids. V lost 5 bases, J lost 4 bases, and 3 bases stayed unmatched. Looked up from germline, CDR1 is ENHRY and CDR2 is SYGVKD. The CDR3 region is CAISPGLAYEQYF. In DNA form, the CDR3 reads TGTGCCATCAGTCCCGGACTAGCGTACGAGCAGTACTTC.

This clonotype was seen more than once but under ten times. The gene calls are TRBV12-3 or TRBV12-4 and TRBJ2-7; D is possibly TRBD1 (6 bases). The CDR3 is 15 residues long. Trimming took off 7 bases at V and 6 bases at J, with 22 bases between the two ends. The CDR3 loop reads CASISWAAGASEQYF. CDR3 nucleotide sequence: TGTGCCAGCATCTCCTGGGCGGCAGGGGCTTCCGAGCAGTACTTC.

This clonotype came up many times. The rearrangement joins TRBV5-6 to TRBJ1-2; D is possibly TRBD1 (5 bases). CDR1 and CDR2 from the germline V gene are SGHDT and YYEEEE. The CDR3 is 14 residues long. The ends were cut back, 4 bases at V and 4 bases at J, with 14 bases in the middle. The CDR3 DNA follows: TGTGCCAGCAGCCCGGGACTGAGTCTCTATGGCTACACCTTC. It encodes CASSPGLSLYGYTF.

This clonotype was seen many times. The V gene is TRBV19, the J gene TRBJ1-5, with 9 bases fitting TRBD1. Germline CDR1 LNHDA, CDR2 SQIVND (reference sequence). V shed 6 bases, J shed 6 bases, and the junction held 12 bases outside the gene matches. The CDR3 is 16 amino acids. CDR3 protein: CASSSSGGQGTQPQHF. The CDR3 nucleotides read TGTGCCAGTAGCTCCTCGGGGGGACAGGGTACTCAGCCCCAGCATTTT.

This clonotype was counted between two and nine times. The chain is built from TRBV5-6 and TRBJ2-1; D call uncertain. The CDR3 consists of 11 residues. Looked up from germline, CDR1 is SGHDT and CDR2 is YYEEEE. V lost 1 base, J lost 4 bases, and 0 bases lay in between. In DNA, the CDR3 is TGTGCCAGCAGCTTGTACAATGAGCAGTTCTTC. It translates to CASSLYNEQFF. The whole variable domain, remainder taken from reference TRBV5-6 and TRBJ2-1, is DAGVTQSPTHLIKTRGQQVTLRCSPKSGHDTVSWYQQALGQGPQFIFQYYEEEERQRGNFPDRFSGHQFPNYSSELNVNALLLGDSALYLCASSLYNEQFFGPGTRLTVL.

J is TRBJ2-2 and V is TRBV5-1; 9 bases agree with TRBD1. With 7 bases clipped from V and 6 bases from J, the junction kept 16 bases outside the gene matches. Germline CDR1 and CDR2: SGHRS and YFSETQ. The CDR3 contains 17 residues. In nucleotides, the CDR3 is TGCGCCAGCTCGACCTCCGGGACAGGGTTAGGGGCCGGGGAGCTGTTTTTT. This codes for CASSTSGTGLGAGELFF.

V usage is TRBV5-6 and J usage is TRBJ1-1, with D perhaps TRBD1 (5 bases). This CDR3 contains 15 residues. The V end was cut by 4 bases, the J end by 4 bases, with 17 bases between. The germline CDR1 and CDR2 sequences are SGHDT and YYEEEE. The CDR3 spells CASSAPSVGATEAFF. The CDR3 DNA is TGTGCCAGCAGCGCCCCGTCAGTTGGGGCCACTGAAGCTTTCTTT.

This sequence joins TRBV20-1 and TRBJ2-4; 8 bases map to TRBD2. The CDR3 is 18 amino acids. The germline V gene has CDR1 DFQATT and CDR2 SNEGSKA (reference sequence). With 1 base clipped from V and 0 bases from J, the junction kept 11 bases outside the gene matches. The CDR3 nucleotides read TGCAGTGCTAGAGGTGGCGGGGGGCAAGGTCTAGCCAAAAACATTCAGTACTTC. It codes for CSARGGGGQGLAKNIQYF.